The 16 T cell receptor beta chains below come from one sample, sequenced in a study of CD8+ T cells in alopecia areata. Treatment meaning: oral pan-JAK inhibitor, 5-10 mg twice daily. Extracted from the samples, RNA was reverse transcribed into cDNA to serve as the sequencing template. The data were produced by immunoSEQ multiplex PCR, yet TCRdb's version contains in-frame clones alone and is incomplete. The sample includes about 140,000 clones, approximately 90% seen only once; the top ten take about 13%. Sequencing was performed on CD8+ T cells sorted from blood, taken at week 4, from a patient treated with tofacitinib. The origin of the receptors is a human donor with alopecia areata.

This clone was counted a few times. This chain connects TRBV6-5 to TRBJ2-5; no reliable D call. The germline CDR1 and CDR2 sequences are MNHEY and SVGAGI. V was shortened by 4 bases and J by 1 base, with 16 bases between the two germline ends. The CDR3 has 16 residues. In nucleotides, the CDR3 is TGTGCCAGCAGTTCTTTCGCCATCCGGCCCCAAGAGACCCAGTACTTC. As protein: CASSSFAIRPQETQYF.

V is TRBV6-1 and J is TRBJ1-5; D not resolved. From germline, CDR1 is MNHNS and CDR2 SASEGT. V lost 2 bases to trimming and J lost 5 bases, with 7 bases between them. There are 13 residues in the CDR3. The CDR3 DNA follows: TGTGCCAGCAGTGAATGGGTCGATCAGCCCCAGCATTTT. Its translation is CASSEWVDQPQHF.

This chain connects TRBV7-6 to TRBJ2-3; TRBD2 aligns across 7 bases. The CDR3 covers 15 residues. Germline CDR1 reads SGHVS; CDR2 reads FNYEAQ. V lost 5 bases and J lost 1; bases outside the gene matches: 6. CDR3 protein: CASSVGGGGTDTQYF. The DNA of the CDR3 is TGTGCCAGCAGCGTGGGGGGGGGTGGCACAGATACGCAGTATTTT.

CDR3 nucleotide sequence: TGCGCCAGCACTACAGGGTCTACAGATACGCAGTATTTT. Encoded protein: CASTTGSTDTQYF. This chain joins TRBV10-2 and TRBJ2-3, with a weak D call TRBD1 (6 bases). CDR3 length: 13 residues. Per the germline V gene, CDR1 is WSHSY and CDR2 is SAAADI. V gave up 7 bases and J gave up 3 bases, with 11 bases separating them.

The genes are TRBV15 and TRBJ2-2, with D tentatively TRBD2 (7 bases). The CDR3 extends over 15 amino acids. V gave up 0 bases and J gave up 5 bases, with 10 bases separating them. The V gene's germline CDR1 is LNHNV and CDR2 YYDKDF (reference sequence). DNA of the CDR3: TGTGCCACCAGCAGAGACAGGGGAGGGACCGGGGAGCTGTTTTTT. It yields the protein CATSRDRGGTGELFF.

The CDR3 loop is CASSAGQGFANTEAFF. The CDR3 DNA reads TGTGCCAGCAGCGCCGGACAGGGTTTCGCGAACACTGAAGCTTTCTTT. The J gene is TRBJ1-1, the V gene TRBV7-6, with 8 bases fitting TRBD1. With 5 bases clipped from V and 1 base from J, the junction kept 9 bases outside the gene matches. The length of the CDR3 is 16 residues. Germline V lookup: CDR1 SGHVS, CDR2 FNYEAQ.

CDR3: CSGSRSYNEQFF. The CDR3 bases are TGCAGCGGATCCCGCTCGTACAATGAGCAGTTCTTC. This chain uses TRBV29-1 with TRBJ2-1; D not resolved. V was cut by 7 bases and J by 4 bases, with 11 bases left in between. The CDR3 has 12 amino acids. CDR1 and CDR2 from the germline V gene are SQVTM and ANQGSEA.

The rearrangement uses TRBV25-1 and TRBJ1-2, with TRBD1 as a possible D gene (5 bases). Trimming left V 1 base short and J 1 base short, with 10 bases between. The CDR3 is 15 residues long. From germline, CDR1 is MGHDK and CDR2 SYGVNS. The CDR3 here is CASSEWGEYNYGYTF. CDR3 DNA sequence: TGTGCCAGCAGTGAATGGGGGGAGTATAACTATGGCTACACCTTC.

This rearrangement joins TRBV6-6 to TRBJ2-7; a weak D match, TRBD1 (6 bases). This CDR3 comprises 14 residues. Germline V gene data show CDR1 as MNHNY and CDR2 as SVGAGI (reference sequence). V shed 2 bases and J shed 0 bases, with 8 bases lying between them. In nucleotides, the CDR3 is TGTGCCAGCAGTTACACAGGGAGCTCCTACGAGCAGTACTTC. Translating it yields CASSYTGSSYEQYF.

Here the CDR3 reads CASSLGYGGSGYNEQFF. CDR3 sequence (DNA): TGCGCCAGCAGCTTGGGTTATGGCGGGAGTGGCTACAATGAGCAGTTCTTC. The chain links TRBV5-1 to TRBJ2-1; 7 bases are shared with TRBD2. Germline V CDR1 and CDR2: SGHRS, YFSETQ. The V gene end was trimmed by 0 bases and the J gene end by 3 bases; junction bases not matched to a gene: 9. The CDR3 sequence is 17 residues long.

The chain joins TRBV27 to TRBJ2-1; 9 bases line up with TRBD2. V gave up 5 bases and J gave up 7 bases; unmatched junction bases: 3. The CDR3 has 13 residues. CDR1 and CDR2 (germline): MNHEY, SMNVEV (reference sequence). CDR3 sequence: CASSPTSGNEQFF. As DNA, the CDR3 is TGTGCCAGCAGTCCGACTAGCGGTAATGAGCAGTTCTTC.

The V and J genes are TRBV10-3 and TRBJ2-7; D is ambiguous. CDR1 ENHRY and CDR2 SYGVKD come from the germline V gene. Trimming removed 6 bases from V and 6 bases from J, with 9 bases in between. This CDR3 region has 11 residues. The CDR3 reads CAISLGFEQYF. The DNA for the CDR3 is TGTGCCATCAGCCTCGGTTTCGAGCAGTACTTC.

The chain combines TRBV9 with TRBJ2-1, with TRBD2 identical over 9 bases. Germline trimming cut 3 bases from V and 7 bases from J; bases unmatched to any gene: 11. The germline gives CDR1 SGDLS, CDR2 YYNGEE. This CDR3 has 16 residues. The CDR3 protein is CASSAPLAGGPNEQFF. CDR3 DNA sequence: TGTGCCAGCAGCGCACCGTTGGCGGGAGGGCCAAATGAGCAGTTCTTC.

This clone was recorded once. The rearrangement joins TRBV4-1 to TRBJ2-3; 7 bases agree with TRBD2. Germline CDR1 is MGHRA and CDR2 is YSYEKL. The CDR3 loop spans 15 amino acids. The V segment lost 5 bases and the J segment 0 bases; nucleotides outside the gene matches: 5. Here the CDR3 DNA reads TGCGCCAGCAGCTCTAGCGGAGCGAGCACAGATACGCAGTATTTT. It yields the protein CASSSSGASTDTQYF.

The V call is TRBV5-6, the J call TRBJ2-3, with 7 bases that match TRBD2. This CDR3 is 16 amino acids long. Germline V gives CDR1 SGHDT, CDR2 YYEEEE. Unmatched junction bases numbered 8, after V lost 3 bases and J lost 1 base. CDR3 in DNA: TGTGCCAGCAGCTGGACCGGGGAGGGAGGCACAGATACGCAGTATTTT. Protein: CASSWTGEGGTDTQYF.

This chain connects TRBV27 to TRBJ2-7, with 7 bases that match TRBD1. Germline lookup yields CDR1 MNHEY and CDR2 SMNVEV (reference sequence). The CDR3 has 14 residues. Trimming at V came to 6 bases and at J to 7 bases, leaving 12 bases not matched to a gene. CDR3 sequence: CASSQDRVPHEQYF. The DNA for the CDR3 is TGTGCCAGCAGCCAAGACAGGGTTCCCCATGAGCAGTACTTC.